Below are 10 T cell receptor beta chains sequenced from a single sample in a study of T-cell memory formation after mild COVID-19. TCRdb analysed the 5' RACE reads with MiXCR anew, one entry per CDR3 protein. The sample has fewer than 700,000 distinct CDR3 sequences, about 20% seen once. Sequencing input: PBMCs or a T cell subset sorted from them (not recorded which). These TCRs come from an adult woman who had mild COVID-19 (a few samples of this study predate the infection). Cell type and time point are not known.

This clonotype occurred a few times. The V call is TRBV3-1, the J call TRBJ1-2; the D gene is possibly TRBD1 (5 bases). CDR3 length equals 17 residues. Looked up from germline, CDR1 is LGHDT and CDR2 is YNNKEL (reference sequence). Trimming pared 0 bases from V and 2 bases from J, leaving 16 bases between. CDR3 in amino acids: CASSQDRGAGINYGYTF. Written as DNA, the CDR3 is TGTGCCAGCAGCCAAGATCGAGGGGCAGGGATCAACTATGGCTACACCTTC. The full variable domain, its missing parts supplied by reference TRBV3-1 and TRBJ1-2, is DTAVSQTPKYLVTQMGNDKSIKCEQNLGHDTMYWYKQDSKKFLKIMFSYNNKELIINETVPNRFSPKSPDKAHLNLHINSLELGDSAVYFCASSQDRGAGINYGYTFGSGTRLTVV.

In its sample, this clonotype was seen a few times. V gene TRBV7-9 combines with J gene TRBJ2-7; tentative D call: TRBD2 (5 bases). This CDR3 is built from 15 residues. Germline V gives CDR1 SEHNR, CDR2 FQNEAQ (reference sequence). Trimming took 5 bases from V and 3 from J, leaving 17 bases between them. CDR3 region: CASSPPRGKVYEQYF. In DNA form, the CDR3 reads TGTGCCAGCAGCCCCCCGAGAGGGAAGGTCTACGAGCAGTACTTC.

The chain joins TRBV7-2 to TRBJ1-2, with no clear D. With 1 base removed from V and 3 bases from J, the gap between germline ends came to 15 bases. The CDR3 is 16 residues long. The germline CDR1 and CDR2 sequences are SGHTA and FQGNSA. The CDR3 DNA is TGTGCCAGCAGCTTAGGCGAGGGCTCCACTTACTATGGCTACACCTTC. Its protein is CASSLGEGSTYYGYTF.

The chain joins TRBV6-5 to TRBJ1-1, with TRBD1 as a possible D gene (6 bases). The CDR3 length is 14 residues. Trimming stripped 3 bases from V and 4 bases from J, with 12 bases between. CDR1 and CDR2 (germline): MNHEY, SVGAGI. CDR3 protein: CASSYRVDSTEAFF. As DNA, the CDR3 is TGTGCCAGCAGTTATCGGGTGGACAGCACTGAAGCTTTCTTT.

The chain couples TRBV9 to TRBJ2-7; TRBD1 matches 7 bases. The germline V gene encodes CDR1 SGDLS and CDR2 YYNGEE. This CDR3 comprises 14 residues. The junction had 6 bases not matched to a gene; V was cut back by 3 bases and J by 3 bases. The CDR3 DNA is TGTGCCAGCAGCGAGACAGGGAATATCTACGAGCAGTACTTC. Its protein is CASSETGNIYEQYF.

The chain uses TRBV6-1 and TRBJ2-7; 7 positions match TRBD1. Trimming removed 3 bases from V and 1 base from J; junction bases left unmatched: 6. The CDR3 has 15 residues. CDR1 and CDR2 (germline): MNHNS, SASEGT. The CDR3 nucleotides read TGTGCCAGCAGTGATAAGGCAGGGGGTTCCTACGAGCAGTACTTC. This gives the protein CASSDKAGGSYEQYF.

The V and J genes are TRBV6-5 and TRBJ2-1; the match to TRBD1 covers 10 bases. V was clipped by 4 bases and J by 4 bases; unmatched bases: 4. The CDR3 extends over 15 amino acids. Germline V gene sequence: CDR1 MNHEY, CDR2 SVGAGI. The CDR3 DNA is TGTGCCAGCAGTTTATGGACAGGGGGTTACAATGAGCAGTTCTTC. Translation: CASSLWTGGYNEQFF.

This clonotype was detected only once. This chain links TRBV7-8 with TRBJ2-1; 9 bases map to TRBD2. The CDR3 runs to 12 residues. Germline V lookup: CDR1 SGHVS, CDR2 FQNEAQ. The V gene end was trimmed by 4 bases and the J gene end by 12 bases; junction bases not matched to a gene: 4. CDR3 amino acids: CASSSEGLAQFF. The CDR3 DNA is TGTGCCAGCAGCTCGGAGGGACTAGCGCAGTTCTTC.

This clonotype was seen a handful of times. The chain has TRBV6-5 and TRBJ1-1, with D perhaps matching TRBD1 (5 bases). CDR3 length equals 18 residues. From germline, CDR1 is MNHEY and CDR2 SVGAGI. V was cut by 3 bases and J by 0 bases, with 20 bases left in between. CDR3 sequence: CASSYQASGQVVNTEAFF. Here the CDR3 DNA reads TGTGCCAGCAGTTATCAGGCCTCAGGGCAGGTTGTGAACACTGAAGCTTTCTTT.

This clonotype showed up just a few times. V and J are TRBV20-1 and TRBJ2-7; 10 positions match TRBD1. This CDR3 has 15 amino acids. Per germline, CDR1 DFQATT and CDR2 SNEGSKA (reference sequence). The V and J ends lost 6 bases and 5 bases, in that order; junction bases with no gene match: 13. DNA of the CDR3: TGCAGTGCCCTACCCGACAGGGGGCTTGGTAACGAGCAGTACTTC. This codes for CSALPDRGLGNEQYF.